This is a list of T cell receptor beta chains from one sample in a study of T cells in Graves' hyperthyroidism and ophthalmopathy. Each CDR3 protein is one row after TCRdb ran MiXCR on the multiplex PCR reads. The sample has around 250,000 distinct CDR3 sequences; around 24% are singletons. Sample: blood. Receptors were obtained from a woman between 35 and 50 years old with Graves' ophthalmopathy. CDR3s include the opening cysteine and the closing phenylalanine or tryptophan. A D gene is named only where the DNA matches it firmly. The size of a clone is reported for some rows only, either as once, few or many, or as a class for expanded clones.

cdr3_nt: TGTGCCAGCAGCCCCAGGACTAGCGGAACCGCTAACACCGGGGAGCTGTTTTTT
cdr3_aa: CASSPRTSGTANTGELFF
j_call: TRBJ2-2
v_call: TRBV7-8
d_call: TRBD2
clone_size: many

cdr3_nt: TGTGCCAGCAGCCAAGCCCCGCGCTCCAACTTCAGGTCCGCTTCCGGGGCCAACGTCCTGACTTTC
cdr3_aa: CASSQAPRSNFRSASGANVLTF
j_call: TRBJ2-6
v_call: TRBV14
d_call: .
clone_size: .

cdr3_nt: TGTGCCAGTAGTATAGGACGAAGGGAGAGTTATGGCTACACCTTC
cdr3_aa: CASSIGRRESYGYTF
j_call: TRBJ1-2
v_call: TRBV19
d_call: .
clone_size: .

cdr3_nt: TGTGCCAGCAGCCAAGTTAGCCAAACACAAGAGACCCAGTACTTC
cdr3_aa: CASSQVSQTQETQYF
j_call: TRBJ2-5
v_call: TRBV3-1
d_call: .
clone_size: many

cdr3_nt: TGTGCCAGCAGTTACTCTGACAGGGGGCCCGATGGCTACACCTTC
cdr3_aa: CASSYSDRGPDGYTF
j_call: TRBJ1-2
v_call: TRBV6-2/TRBV6-3
d_call: TRBD1
clone_size: .

cdr3_nt: TGTGCCAGCAGTGAAGAACCACAAGAGACCCAGTACTTC
cdr3_aa: CASSEEPQETQYF
j_call: TRBJ2-5
v_call: TRBV6-1
d_call: .
clone_size: many

cdr3_nt: TGTGCCAGCAGCCCGCCCCAGGGACGGATTCGAGAGACCCAGTACTTC
cdr3_aa: CASSPPQGRIRETQYF
j_call: TRBJ2-5
v_call: TRBV11-2
d_call: .
clone_size: .

cdr3_nt: TGTGCCAGCAGCTTAACCCGACTAGCTTCTAAGTACTTC
cdr3_aa: CASSLTRLASKYF
j_call: TRBJ2-7
v_call: TRBV7-6
d_call: TRBD2
clone_size: many

cdr3_nt: TGTGCCAGCAGCCCCTCCGGGACAGGGGGTTACTATGGCTACACCTTC
cdr3_aa: CASSPSGTGGYYGYTF
j_call: TRBJ1-2
v_call: TRBV9
d_call: TRBD1
clone_size: many

cdr3_nt: TGTGCCAGCAGCCAAGATCTCAGGGGAGGAGGCTACACCTTC
cdr3_aa: CASSQDLRGGGYTF
j_call: TRBJ1-2
v_call: TRBV3-1
d_call: .
clone_size: many

cdr3_nt: TGTGCCAGCAGCCAAGATAGAGGGGATGAAGCTTTCTTT
cdr3_aa: CASSQDRGDEAFF
j_call: TRBJ1-1
v_call: TRBV14
d_call: .
clone_size: .

cdr3_nt: TGTGCCAGCAGCGATACGGCTAGAGCCAAAAACATTCAGTACTTC
cdr3_aa: CASSDTARAKNIQYF
j_call: TRBJ2-4
v_call: TRBV27
d_call: .
clone_size: many

cdr3_nt: TGTGCCACCAGTGATCCTAGACTAGCGGGGAGCACCGGGGAGCTGTTTTTT
cdr3_aa: CATSDPRLAGSTGELFF
j_call: TRBJ2-2
v_call: TRBV24-1
d_call: TRBD2
clone_size: .

cdr3_nt: TGTGCCAGCAGTTACTCGAGAGGGGCTCACGAGCGGTTCTTT
cdr3_aa: CASSYSRGAHERFF
j_call: TRBJ1-1
v_call: TRBV6-2/TRBV6-3
d_call: .
clone_size: .